Described below is a single T cell receptor (beta chain) sequence and its context. The entry originates in a study of blood T cell repertoires in COVID-19. In the study overall: The samples span acute and convalescent COVID-19 from the United States, Italy and Spain.

CDR3 size: 14 residues. Germline lookup yields CDR1 SGHTA and CDR2 FQGNSA. V gave up 1 base and J gave up 8 bases, with 14 bases separating them. Original processing methods: Scientists estimated how many nucleated cells there were by amplifying reference gene primers. Profiling relied on immunoSEQ multiplex PCR, and the TCRdb table lists in-frame clones only, not all of them. The V and J calls and clone size come from that table; D and trimming were worked out from the DNA. The table shows 150,000 or so clones, with almost 85% occurring only once. This TCR was recovered from a human donor with acute or convalescent COVID-19. The donor label of this sample is uncertain. Specimen: peripheral blood. This sequence joins TRBV7-2 and TRBJ1-1, with D maybe TRBD1 (5 bases). In DNA form, the CDR3 reads TGTGCCAGCAGCTTAGATTCTAGGGGCAGAGAAGCTTTCTTT. Protein product: CASSLDSRGREAFF.